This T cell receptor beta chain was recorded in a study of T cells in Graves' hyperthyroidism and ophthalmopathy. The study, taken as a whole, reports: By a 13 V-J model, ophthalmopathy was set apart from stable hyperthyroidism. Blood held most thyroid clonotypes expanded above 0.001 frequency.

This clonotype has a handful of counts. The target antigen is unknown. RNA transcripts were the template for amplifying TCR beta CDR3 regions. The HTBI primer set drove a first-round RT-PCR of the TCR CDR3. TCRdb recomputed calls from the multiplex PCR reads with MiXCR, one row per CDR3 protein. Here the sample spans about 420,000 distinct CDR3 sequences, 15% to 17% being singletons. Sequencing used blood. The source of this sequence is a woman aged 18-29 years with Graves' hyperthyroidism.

The CDR3: CASSQGSSIYNSPLHF. The CDR3 nucleotides read TGTGCCAGCAGCCAAGGGTCCAGCATTTATAATTCACCCCTCCACTTT. The chain employs TRBV3-1 and TRBJ1-6, with D hard to call. CDR1 is LGHDT and CDR2 is YNNKEL in the germline V gene (reference sequence). The CDR3 totals 16 residues. Trimming stripped 1 base from V and 4 bases from J, with 11 bases between. Full variable domain (rest looked up from reference TRBV3-1 and TRBJ1-6): DTAVSQTPKYLVTQMGNDKSIKCEQNLGHDTMYWYKQDSKKFLKIMFSYNNKELIINETVPNRFSPKSPDKAHLNLHINSLELGDSAVYFCASSQGSSIYNSPLHFGNGTRLTVT.